The 5 T cell receptor beta chains in this list originate from one sample, sequenced in a study of T cell responses to AZD1222 COVID-19 vaccine. Generated by immunoSEQ multiplex PCR, the TCRdb table keeps only in-frame clones and is missing some. Of about 83,000 clones in the sample, over 75% were seen once. The sequencing used peripheral blood, collected on day 0 of MenACWY control vaccination. These receptors were obtained from an adult in good health.

A few counts support this clone. The chain employs TRBV19 and TRBJ1-1; TRBD1 matches 7 bases. From germline, CDR1 is LNHDA and CDR2 SQIVND (reference sequence). This CDR3 comprises 14 residues. V lost 7 bases and J lost 3; bases outside the gene matches: 8. The CDR3 DNA is TGTGCCAGTACCTCGACAGGGCGACACACTGAAGCTTTCTTT. It translates to CASTSTGRHTEAFF. The variable domain in full, completed from reference TRBV19 and TRBJ1-1, reads DGGITQSPKYLFRKEGQNVTLSCEQNLNHDAMYWYRQDPGQGLRLIYYSQIVNDFQKGDIAEGYSVSREKKESFPLTVTSAQKNPTAFYLCASTSTGRHTEAFFGQGTRLTVV.

This clone was found many times. The gene calls are TRBV28 and TRBJ2-7, with 9 bases fitting TRBD2. Unmatched junction bases numbered 9, after V lost 6 bases and J lost 6 bases. Looked up from germline, CDR1 is MDHEN and CDR2 is SYDVKM. The CDR3 contains 14 residues. The CDR3 coding sequence is TGTGCCAGCAGGACCTCCGGCGGGAGGGGCGAGCAGTACTTC. As protein: CASRTSGGRGEQYF.

The rearrangement joins TRBV7-9 to TRBJ2-1; D may be TRBD2 (5 bases). CDR3 length equals 15 residues. V dropped 1 base and J dropped 9 bases, with 16 bases sitting between them. Germline CDR1 reads SEHNR; CDR2 reads FQNEAQ (reference sequence). For the CDR3, the DNA is TGTGCCAGCAGCTTAGGCGGAGCGGCGAGGGTTGAGCAGTTCTTC. Amino acid sequence: CASSLGGAARVEQFF.

DNA of the CDR3: TGTGCCAGCAGTTTACCCGACAGGACAGCGCAGTTCTTC. Encoded protein: CASSLPDRTAQFF. The rearrangement joins TRBV28 to TRBJ2-1; TRBD1 is a possible D gene (6 bases). The V end lost 2 bases, the J end lost 12 bases, and 14 bases lay between the germline ends. The CDR3 is 13 amino acids. CDR1 is MDHEN, CDR2 SYDVKM, per germline.

This chain uses TRBV18 with TRBJ2-1, with 9 positions matching TRBD2. The CDR3 extends over 17 amino acids. J lost 6 bases, V lost 2 bases, and 11 bases had no gene match. Germline CDR1 KGHSH, CDR2 LQKENI. In DNA, the CDR3 is TGTGCCAGCTCACCAATGGGATTAGCGGGAGTTGGCAATGAGCAGTTCTTC. Encoded protein: CASSPMGLAGVGNEQFF.